The T cell receptor beta chain described here comes from a study of regulatory T cells in long-lasting Graves disease. This clonotype was recorded many times. Germline-derived CDR1 and CDR2 are SGHAT and FQNNGV. This CDR3 region has 14 residues. The V end was cut by 5 bases, the J end by 7 bases, with 17 bases between. Construction of the TCR beta libraries employed iRepertoire HTBI primers in conjunction with Arm-PCR of CDR3 regions. TCRdb independently ran MiXCR on the multiplex PCR reads; one entry per CDR3 protein. The sample contains 400,000 to 500,000 distinct CDR3 sequences, about 15% of which appear only once. The sample's time point: newly diagnosed GD, antithyroid drugs for less than 3 months. Isolated PBMC RNA provided the starting material for the TCR library. This sample also appeared in a second study, on T cells in Graves' hyperthyroidism and ophthalmopathy.

The chain employs TRBV11-2 and TRBJ1-1; no clear D. The TCR originated in a woman between 25 and 40 years old with Graves disease. The sequencing used peripheral blood mononuclear cells (PBMCs), collected at new diagnosis, from a patient treated with antithyroid drugs. The CDR3 sequence is CASSGTWRASEAFF. CDR3 nucleotides: TGTGCCAGCAGCGGCACGTGGAGGGCAAGTGAAGCTTTCTTT.